What follows are 8 T cell receptor beta chains derived from one specimen sequenced in a study of OX40 agonist ivuxolimab in advanced cancers. Profiled with immunoSEQ multiplex PCR; TCRdb holds only in-frame clones, not every one. The top ten hold about 2.6% of the sample, which has about 93,000 clones, approximately 94% seen once. The input for sequencing was CD4+ or CD8+ T cells sorted from blood, taken in a trial of the OX40 agonist ivuxolimab. Source of these receptors: an adult with an advanced solid tumor such as melanoma, head and neck, liver or kidney cancer.

The chain couples TRBV7-2 to TRBJ1-2; D ambiguous. The CDR3 has 15 amino acids. The germline V and J ends were trimmed by 3 bases and 4 bases, with 15 bases remaining between them. CDR1 SGHTA and CDR2 FQGNSA come from the germline V gene. CDR3: CASSFKLQTFYGYTF. DNA of the CDR3: TGTGCCAGCAGCTTTAAATTACAGACCTTCTATGGCTACACCTTC.

The chain has TRBV9 and TRBJ2-3, with TRBD2 identical over 12 bases. Germline V gene sequence: CDR1 SGDLS, CDR2 YYNGEE. V gave up 3 bases and J gave up 0 bases; unmatched junction bases: 14. This CDR3 region has 20 residues. The CDR3 DNA is TGTGCCAGCAGCGCGGAGGAACTAGCGGGAGGCCACTATAGCACAGATACGCAGTATTTT. This translates into CASSAEELAGGHYSTDTQYF.

This clone was counted once. V is TRBV29-1 and J is TRBJ1-1; 9 bases fit TRBD1. The junction had 4 bases not matched to a gene; V was cut back by 7 bases and J by 4 bases. The CDR3 length is 12 residues. Germline CDR1 and CDR2: SQVTM and ANQGSEA. The chain's CDR3 is CSAGTGTTEAFF. Written as DNA, the CDR3 is TGCAGCGCCGGGACAGGGACCACTGAAGCTTTCTTT. Looking up the rest from reference TRBV29-1 and TRBJ1-1 gives the full variable domain: SAVISQKPSRDICQRGTSLTIQCQVDSQVTMMFWYRQQPGQSLTLIATANQGSEATYESGFVIDKFPISRPNLTFSTLTVSNMSPEDSSIYLCSAGTGTTEAFFGQGTRLTVV.

The chain recombines TRBV7-8 with TRBJ1-2; 10 positions agree with TRBD1. The V gene's germline CDR1 is SGHVS and CDR2 FQNEAQ. The CDR3 loop spans 14 amino acids. Unmatched junction bases numbered 10, after V lost 5 bases and J lost 10 bases. DNA of the CDR3: TGTGCCAGCAGCCCCACCGGGACAGGGGCGATCTACACCTTC. Its translation: CASSPTGTGAIYTF.

The chain employs TRBV19 and TRBJ2-2, with 8 positions matching TRBD2. V dropped 11 bases and J dropped 3; count of bases not matched to a gene: 8. CDR3 size: 14 residues. CDR1 is LNHDA and CDR2 is SQIVND in the germline V gene (reference sequence). DNA for the CDR3: TGTGCCGTCGGGAGGGGCCGGGACACCGGGGAGCTGTTTTTT. This sequence encodes CAVGRGRDTGELFF.

J is TRBJ2-4 and V is TRBV11-2, with D possibly matching TRBD2 (5 bases). Trimming took 3 bases from V and 8 from J, leaving 11 bases between them. The CDR3 is 13 residues long. Germline assignment: CDR1 SGHAT and CDR2 FQNNGV. The CDR3 nucleotides read TGTGCCAGCAGCTTTAGACCCGGGGACATTCAGTACTTC. Residues: CASSFRPGDIQYF.

This clone has more than one count but fewer than ten. The chain recombines TRBV29-1 with TRBJ2-3, with 15 bases matching TRBD2. With V trimmed by 6 bases and J by 3 bases, 7 bases remained unmatched. The CDR3 has 16 amino acids. The germline gives CDR1 SQVTM, CDR2 ANQGSEA. The CDR3 DNA reads TGCAGCGTCGGAGGACTAGCGGGAGGGCCGACAGATACGCAGTATTTT. This translates into CSVGGLAGGPTDTQYF.

The chain joins TRBV5-1 to TRBJ2-3; weak D call: TRBD2 (5 bases). Germline-derived CDR1 and CDR2 are SGHRS and YFSETQ. This CDR3 contains 12 residues. Trimming shortened V by 4 bases and J by 6 bases, and 9 bases separated the two germline ends. The CDR3 spells CASSDTRDTQYF. The CDR3 nucleotides are TGCGCCAGCAGCGATACTAGGGATACGCAGTATTTT.